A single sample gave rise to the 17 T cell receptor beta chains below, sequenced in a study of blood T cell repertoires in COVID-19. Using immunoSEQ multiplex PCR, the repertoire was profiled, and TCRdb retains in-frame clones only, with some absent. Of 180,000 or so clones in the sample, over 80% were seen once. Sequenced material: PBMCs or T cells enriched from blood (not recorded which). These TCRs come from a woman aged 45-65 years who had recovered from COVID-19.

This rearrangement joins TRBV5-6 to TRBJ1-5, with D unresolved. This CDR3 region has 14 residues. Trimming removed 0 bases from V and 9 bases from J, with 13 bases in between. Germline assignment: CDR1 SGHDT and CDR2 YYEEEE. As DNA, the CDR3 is TGTGCCAGCAGCTTGGCCTCTCGAGCCGGGCCCCAGCATTTT. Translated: CASSLASRAGPQHF.

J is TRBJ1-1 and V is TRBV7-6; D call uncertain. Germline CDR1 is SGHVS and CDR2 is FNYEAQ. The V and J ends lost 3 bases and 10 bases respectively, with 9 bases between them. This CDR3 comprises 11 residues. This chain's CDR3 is CASSLGSLAFF. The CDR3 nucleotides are TGTGCCAGCAGCTTGGGCAGTTTAGCTTTCTTT. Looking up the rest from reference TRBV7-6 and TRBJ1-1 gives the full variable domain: GAGVSQSPRYKVTKRGQDVALRCDPISGHVSLYWYRQALGQGPEFLTYFNYEAQQDKSGLPNDRFSAERPEGSISTLTIQRTEQRDSAMYRCASSLGSLAFFGQGTRLTVV.

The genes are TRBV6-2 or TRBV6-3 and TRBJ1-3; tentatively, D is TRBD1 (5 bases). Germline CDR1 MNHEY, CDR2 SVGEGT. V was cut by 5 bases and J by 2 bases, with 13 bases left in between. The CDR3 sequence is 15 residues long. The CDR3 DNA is TGTGCCAGCAGTGACGGGGGTTCGGCTGGAAACACCATATATTTT. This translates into CASSDGGSAGNTIYF.

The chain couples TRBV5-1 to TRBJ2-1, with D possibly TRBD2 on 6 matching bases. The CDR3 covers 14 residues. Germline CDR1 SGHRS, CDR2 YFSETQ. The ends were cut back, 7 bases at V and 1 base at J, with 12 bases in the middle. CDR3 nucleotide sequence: TGCGCCAGCGGATGGGGGGTTTCCTACAATGAGCAGTTCTTC. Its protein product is CASGWGVSYNEQFF.

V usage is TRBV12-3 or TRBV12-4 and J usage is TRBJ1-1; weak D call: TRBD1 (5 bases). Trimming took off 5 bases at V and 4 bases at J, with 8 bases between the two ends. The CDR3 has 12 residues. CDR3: CASSRQGTEAFF. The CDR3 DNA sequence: TGTGCCAGCAGTCGGCAGGGCACTGAAGCTTTCTTT.

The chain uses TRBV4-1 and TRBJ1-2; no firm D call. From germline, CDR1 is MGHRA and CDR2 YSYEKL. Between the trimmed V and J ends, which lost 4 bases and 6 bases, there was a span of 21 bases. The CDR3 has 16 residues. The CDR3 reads CASSRMFSGTRDGYTF. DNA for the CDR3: TGCGCCAGCAGCCGTATGTTCTCTGGCACCCGTGATGGCTACACCTTC.

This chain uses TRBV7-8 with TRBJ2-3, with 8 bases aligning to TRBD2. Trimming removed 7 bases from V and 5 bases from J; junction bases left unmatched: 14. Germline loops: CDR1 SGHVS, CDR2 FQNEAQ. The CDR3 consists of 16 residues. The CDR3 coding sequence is TGTGCCAGCACCATTAGTCGGCGGGGGGCCGGAGATACGCAGTATTTT. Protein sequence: CASTISRRGAGDTQYF.

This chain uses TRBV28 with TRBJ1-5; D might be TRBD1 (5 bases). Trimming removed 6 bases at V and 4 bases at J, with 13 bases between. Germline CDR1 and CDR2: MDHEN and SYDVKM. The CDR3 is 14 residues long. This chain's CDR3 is CASRGGTLNQPQHF. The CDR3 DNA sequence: TGTGCCAGCAGGGGGGGTACCCTTAATCAGCCCCAGCATTTT.

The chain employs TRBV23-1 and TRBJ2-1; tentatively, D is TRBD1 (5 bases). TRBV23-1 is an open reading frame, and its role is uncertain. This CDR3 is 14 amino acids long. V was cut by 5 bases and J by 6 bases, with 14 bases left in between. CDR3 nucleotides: TGCGCCAGCAGTACCCAGGGTTATTCCAATGAGCAGTTCTTC. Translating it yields CASSTQGYSNEQFF.

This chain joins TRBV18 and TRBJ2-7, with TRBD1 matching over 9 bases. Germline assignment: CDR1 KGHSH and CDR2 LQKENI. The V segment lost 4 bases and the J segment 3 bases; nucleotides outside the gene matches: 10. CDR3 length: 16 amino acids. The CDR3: CASSRDTGGRGYEQYV. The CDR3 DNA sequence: TGTGCCAGCTCACGAGATACAGGGGGCCGAGGCTACGAGCAGTACGTC.

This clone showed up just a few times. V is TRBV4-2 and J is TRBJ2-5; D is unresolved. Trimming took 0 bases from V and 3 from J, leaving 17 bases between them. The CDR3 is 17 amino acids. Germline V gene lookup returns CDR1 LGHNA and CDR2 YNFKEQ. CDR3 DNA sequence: TGTGCCAGCAGCCAAGAACGCTATTCAGGTGAAAAAGAGACCCAGTACTTC. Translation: CASSQERYSGEKETQYF.

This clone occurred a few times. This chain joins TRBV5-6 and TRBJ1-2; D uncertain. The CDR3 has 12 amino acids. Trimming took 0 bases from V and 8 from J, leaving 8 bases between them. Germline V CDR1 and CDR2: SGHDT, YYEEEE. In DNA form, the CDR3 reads TGTGCCAGCAGCTTGGAATCGGGGGGCTACACCTTC. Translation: CASSLESGGYTF.

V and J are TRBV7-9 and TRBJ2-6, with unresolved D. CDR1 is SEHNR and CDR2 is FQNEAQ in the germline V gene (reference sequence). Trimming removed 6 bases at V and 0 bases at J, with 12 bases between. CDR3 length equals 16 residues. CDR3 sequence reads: CASSPGSSSGANVLTF. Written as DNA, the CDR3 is TGTGCCAGCAGTCCCGGGTCGAGCTCTGGGGCCAACGTCCTGACTTTC.

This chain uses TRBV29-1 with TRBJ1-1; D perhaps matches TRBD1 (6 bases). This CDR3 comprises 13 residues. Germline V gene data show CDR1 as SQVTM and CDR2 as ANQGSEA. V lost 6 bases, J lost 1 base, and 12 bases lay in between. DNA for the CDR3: TGCAGCGTAGGACCGGGACAGAACACTGAAGCTTTCTTT. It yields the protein CSVGPGQNTEAFF. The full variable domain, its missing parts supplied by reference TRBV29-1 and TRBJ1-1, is SAVISQKPSRDICQRGTSLTIQCQVDSQVTMMFWYRQQPGQSLTLIATANQGSEATYESGFVIDKFPISRPNLTFSTLTVSNMSPEDSSIYLCSVGPGQNTEAFFGQGTRLTVV.

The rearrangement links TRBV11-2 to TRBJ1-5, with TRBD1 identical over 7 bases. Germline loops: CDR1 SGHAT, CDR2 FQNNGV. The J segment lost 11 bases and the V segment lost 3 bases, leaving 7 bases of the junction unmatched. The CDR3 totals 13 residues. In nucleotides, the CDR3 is TGTGCCAGCAGCTTCTCGGACGGACAGGCCCAGCATTTT. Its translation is CASSFSDGQAQHF.

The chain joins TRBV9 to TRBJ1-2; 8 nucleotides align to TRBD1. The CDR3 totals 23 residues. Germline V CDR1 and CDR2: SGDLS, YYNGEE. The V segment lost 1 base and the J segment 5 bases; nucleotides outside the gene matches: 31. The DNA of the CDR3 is TGTGCCAGCAGCGTAACCTCCTCACACCTCCCGAGAGCAGGGGGCAGAGAGAGGTATGGCTACACCTTC. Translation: CASSVTSSHLPRAGGRERYGYTF.

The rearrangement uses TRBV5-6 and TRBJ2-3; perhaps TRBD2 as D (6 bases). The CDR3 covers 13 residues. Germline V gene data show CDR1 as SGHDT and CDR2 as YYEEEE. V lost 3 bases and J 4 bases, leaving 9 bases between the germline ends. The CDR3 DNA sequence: TGTGCCAGCAGCTCGGGGGTCTCAGATACGCAGTATTTT. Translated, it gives CASSSGVSDTQYF.